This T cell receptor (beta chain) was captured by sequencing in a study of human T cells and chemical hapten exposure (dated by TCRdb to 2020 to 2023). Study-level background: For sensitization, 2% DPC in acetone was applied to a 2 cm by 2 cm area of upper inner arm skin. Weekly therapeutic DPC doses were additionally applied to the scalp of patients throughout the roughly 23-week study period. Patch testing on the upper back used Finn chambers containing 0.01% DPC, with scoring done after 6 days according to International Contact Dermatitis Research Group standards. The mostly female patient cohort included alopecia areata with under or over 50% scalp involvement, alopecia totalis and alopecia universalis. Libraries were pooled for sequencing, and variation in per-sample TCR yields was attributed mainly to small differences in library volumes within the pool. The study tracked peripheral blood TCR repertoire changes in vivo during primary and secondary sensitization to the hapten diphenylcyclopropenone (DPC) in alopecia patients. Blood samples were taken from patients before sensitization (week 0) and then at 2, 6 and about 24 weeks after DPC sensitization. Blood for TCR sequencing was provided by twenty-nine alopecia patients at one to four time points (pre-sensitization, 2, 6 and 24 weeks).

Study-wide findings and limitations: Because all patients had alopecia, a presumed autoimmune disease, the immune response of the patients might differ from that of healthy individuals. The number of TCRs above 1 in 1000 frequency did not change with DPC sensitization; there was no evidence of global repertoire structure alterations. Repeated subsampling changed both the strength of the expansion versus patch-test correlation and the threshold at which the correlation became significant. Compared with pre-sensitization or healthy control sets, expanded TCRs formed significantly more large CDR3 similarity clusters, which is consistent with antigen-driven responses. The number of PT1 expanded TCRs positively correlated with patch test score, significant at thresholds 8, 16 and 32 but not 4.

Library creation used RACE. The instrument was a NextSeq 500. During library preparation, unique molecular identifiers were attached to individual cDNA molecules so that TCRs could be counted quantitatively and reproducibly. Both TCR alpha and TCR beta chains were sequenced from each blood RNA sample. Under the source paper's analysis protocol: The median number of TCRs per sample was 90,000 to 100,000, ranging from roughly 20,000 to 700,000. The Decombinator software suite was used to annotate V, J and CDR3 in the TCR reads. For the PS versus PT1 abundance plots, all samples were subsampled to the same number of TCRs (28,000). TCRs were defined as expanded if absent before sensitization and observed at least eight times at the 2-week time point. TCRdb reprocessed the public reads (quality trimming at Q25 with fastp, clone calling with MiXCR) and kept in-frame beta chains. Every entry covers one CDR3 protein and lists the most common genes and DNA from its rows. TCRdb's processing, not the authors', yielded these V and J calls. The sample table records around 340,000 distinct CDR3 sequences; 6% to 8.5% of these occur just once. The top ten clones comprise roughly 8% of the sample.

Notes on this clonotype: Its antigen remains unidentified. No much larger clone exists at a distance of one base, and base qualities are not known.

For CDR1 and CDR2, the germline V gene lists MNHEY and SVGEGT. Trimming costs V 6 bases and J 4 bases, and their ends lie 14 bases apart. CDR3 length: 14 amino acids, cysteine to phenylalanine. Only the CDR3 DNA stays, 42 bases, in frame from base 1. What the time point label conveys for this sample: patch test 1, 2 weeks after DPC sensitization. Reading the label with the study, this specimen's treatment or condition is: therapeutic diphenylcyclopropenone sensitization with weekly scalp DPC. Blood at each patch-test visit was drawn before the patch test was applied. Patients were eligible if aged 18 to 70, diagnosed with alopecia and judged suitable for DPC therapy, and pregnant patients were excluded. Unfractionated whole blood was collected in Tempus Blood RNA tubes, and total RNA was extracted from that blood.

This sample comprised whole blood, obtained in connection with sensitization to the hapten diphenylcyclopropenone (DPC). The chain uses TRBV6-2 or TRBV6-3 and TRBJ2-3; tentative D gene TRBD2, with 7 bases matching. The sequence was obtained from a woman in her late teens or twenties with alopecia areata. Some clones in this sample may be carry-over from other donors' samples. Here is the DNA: TGTGCCAGCAGAAGAGGGGGGGCCTCAGATACGCAGTATTTT. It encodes CASRRGGASDTQYF.